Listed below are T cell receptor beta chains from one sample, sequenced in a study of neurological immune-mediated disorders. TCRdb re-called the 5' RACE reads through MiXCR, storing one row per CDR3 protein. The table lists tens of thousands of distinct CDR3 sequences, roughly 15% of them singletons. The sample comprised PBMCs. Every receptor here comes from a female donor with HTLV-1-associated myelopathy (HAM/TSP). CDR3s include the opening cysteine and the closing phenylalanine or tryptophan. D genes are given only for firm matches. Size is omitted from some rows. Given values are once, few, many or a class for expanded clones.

cdr3_nt: TGCGCCAGCAGCCGGACAGCGTCAGATACGCAGTATTTT
cdr3_aa: CASSRTASDTQYF
v_call: TRBV5-1
j_call: TRBJ2-3
clone_size: many
d_call: .

cdr3_nt: TGTGCCAGCAGTGCCGGGACAGGGGGACCCTATGGCTACACCTTC
cdr3_aa: CASSAGTGGPYGYTF
v_call: TRBV12-3/TRBV12-4
j_call: TRBJ1-2
clone_size: many
d_call: TRBD1

cdr3_nt: TGCGCCAGCAGCTTTAACAGGGGTCATGAGCAGTTCTTC
cdr3_aa: CASSFNRGHEQFF
v_call: TRBV5-1
j_call: TRBJ2-1
clone_size: many
d_call: TRBD1

cdr3_nt: TGTGCCAGCAGTGAACTGGCAGGGGGCACAGATACGCAGTATTTT
cdr3_aa: CASSELAGGTDTQYF
v_call: TRBV2
j_call: TRBJ2-3
clone_size: many
d_call: .

cdr3_nt: TGTGCCAGCAGTCGGACTGCTCGCACAGATACGCAGTATTTT
cdr3_aa: CASSRTARTDTQYF
v_call: TRBV12-3/TRBV12-4
j_call: TRBJ2-3
clone_size: .
d_call: .

cdr3_nt: TGTGCCAGCAGAGAACAGGGGTTAGCCAAAAACATTCAGTACTTC
cdr3_aa: CASREQGLAKNIQYF
v_call: TRBV7-2
j_call: TRBJ2-4
clone_size: many
d_call: TRBD1

cdr3_nt: TGTGCCAGCAGAGCCGGGACAGACACTCTAGCGGGGGTCAATGAGCAGTTCTTC
cdr3_aa: CASRAGTDTLAGVNEQFF
v_call: TRBV6-5
j_call: TRBJ2-1
clone_size: many
d_call: TRBD2

cdr3_nt: TGTGCCACCAGCAGAGAGGGACAGCTCTCTGGAAACACCATATATTTT
cdr3_aa: CATSREGQLSGNTIYF
v_call: TRBV15
j_call: TRBJ1-3
clone_size: many
d_call: TRBD1

cdr3_nt: TGTGCCAGCAGCCTCTTAGGCGAGCAGTACTTC
cdr3_aa: CASSLLGEQYF
v_call: TRBV28
j_call: TRBJ2-7
clone_size: many
d_call: .

cdr3_nt: TGTGCCATCAGTGATTGGGACTATGGGAAAGTTAAGGACGAGCAGTACTTC
cdr3_aa: CAISDWDYGKVKDEQYF
v_call: TRBV10-3
j_call: TRBJ2-7
clone_size: many
d_call: TRBD2

cdr3_nt: TGTGCCAGCAGTTACCCGGACAATGAGCAGTTCTTC
cdr3_aa: CASSYPDNEQFF
v_call: TRBV6-5
j_call: TRBJ2-1
clone_size: many
d_call: .

cdr3_nt: TGTGCTAGTGGTGCAGGGACAGCGTACGAGCAGTACTTC
cdr3_aa: CASGAGTAYEQYF
v_call: TRBV12-5
j_call: TRBJ2-7
clone_size: many
d_call: TRBD1

cdr3_nt: TGTGCCAGCAGCTATGACAGGGCCGATACGCAGTATTTT
cdr3_aa: CASSYDRADTQYF
v_call: TRBV11-3
j_call: TRBJ2-3
clone_size: many
d_call: TRBD1

cdr3_nt: TGTGCCAGCAGCCAAGATCCGATGGGTAGGGACTATGGCTACACCTTC
cdr3_aa: CASSQDPMGRDYGYTF
v_call: TRBV14
j_call: TRBJ1-2
clone_size: few
d_call: .

cdr3_nt: TGTGCCAGCAACCCGAGCGGGGGCACCGGGGAGCTGTTTTTT
cdr3_aa: CASNPSGGTGELFF
v_call: TRBV3-1
j_call: TRBJ2-2
clone_size: many
d_call: TRBD2

cdr3_nt: TGTGCCAGCAGTTTACGTTCTACAGGGATGAAAACTGAAGCTTTCTTT
cdr3_aa: CASSLRSTGMKTEAFF
v_call: TRBV27
j_call: TRBJ1-1
clone_size: .
d_call: .

cdr3_nt: TGTGCCAGCAGGTCGCTAACAGGGGGCAATTCACCCCTCCACTTT
cdr3_aa: CASRSLTGGNSPLHF
v_call: TRBV12-3/TRBV12-4
j_call: TRBJ1-6
clone_size: many
d_call: TRBD1

cdr3_nt: TGTGCCAGCAGCCCGGCTGGGACAACCAAAGAGACCCAGTACTTC
cdr3_aa: CASSPAGTTKETQYF
v_call: TRBV28
j_call: TRBJ2-5
clone_size: many
d_call: .

cdr3_nt: TGTGCCAGCAGCTTTGGAGCTGAAAAACTGTTTTTT
cdr3_aa: CASSFGAEKLFF
v_call: TRBV7-9
j_call: TRBJ1-4
clone_size: many
d_call: .

cdr3_nt: TGTGCCAGCAGCTTGGGGAGTTCACCCCTCCACTTT
cdr3_aa: CASSLGSSPLHF
v_call: TRBV7-9
j_call: TRBJ1-6
clone_size: many
d_call: .

cdr3_nt: TGCAGTGCTAGCGGGACTAGCGGGGGGCCGGGAGAGACCCAGTACTTC
cdr3_aa: CSASGTSGGPGETQYF
v_call: TRBV20-1
j_call: TRBJ2-5
clone_size: many
d_call: TRBD2

cdr3_nt: TGCGCCAGCAGCCTGGGACAGGGTGGTTTGGATGAGCAGTTCTTC
cdr3_aa: CASSLGQGGLDEQFF
v_call: TRBV5-1
j_call: TRBJ2-1
clone_size: many
d_call: TRBD1

cdr3_nt: TGCGCCAGCAGCTTAGACAGGGGCGGAACTGAAGCTTTCTTT
cdr3_aa: CASSLDRGGTEAFF
v_call: TRBV5-1
j_call: TRBJ1-1
clone_size: many
d_call: TRBD1

cdr3_nt: TGTGCCAGCAGTTTTAGCGCGCCGCCTGAAGCTTTCTTT
cdr3_aa: CASSFSAPPEAFF
v_call: TRBV28
j_call: TRBJ1-1
clone_size: many
d_call: .

cdr3_nt: TGCAGCGTTGAATTACGCTACCTAGCGGGGGGTGGTAATGAGCAGTTCTTC
cdr3_aa: CSVELRYLAGGGNEQFF
v_call: TRBV29-1
j_call: TRBJ2-1
clone_size: many
d_call: TRBD2

cdr3_nt: TGTGCCAGCAGTGCCCCGGCCCCTACCACAGATACGCAGTATTTT
cdr3_aa: CASSAPAPTTDTQYF
v_call: TRBV4-2
j_call: TRBJ2-3
clone_size: many
d_call: .

cdr3_nt: TGTGCCATCAGCGGATCGACAGGTTCAGGGCGAGAGGCTTTCTTT
cdr3_aa: CAISGSTGSGREAFF
v_call: TRBV10-3
j_call: TRBJ1-1
clone_size: many
d_call: .

cdr3_nt: TGTGCCATCAAGGAGACTAGCGGGGGGGCTTACAATGAGCAGTTCTTC
cdr3_aa: CAIKETSGGAYNEQFF
v_call: TRBV10-3
j_call: TRBJ2-1
clone_size: many
d_call: TRBD2

cdr3_nt: TGCGCCAGCAGCTTGTGGGAGGCCAGGGGCCTATACAATCAGCCCCAGCATTTT
cdr3_aa: CASSLWEARGLYNQPQHF
v_call: TRBV5-1
j_call: TRBJ1-5
clone_size: many
d_call: .

cdr3_nt: TGTGCCAGCAGCTTGGAACAGCCTGGCACAGATACGCAGTATTTT
cdr3_aa: CASSLEQPGTDTQYF
v_call: TRBV5-6
j_call: TRBJ2-3
clone_size: once
d_call: .

cdr3_nt: TGCAGTGCTAGGGAACAGGCTACCTACGAGCAGTACTTC
cdr3_aa: CSAREQATYEQYF
v_call: TRBV20-1
j_call: TRBJ2-7
clone_size: many
d_call: .

cdr3_nt: TGCGCCAGCAGCCCCAGGACGGCTAGCTCCTACAATGAGCAGTTCTTC
cdr3_aa: CASSPRTASSYNEQFF
v_call: TRBV5-1
j_call: TRBJ2-1
clone_size: many
d_call: .

cdr3_nt: TGCGCCAGCAGCTTGAGCAACAGGGTGGATTCACCCCTCCACTTT
cdr3_aa: CASSLSNRVDSPLHF
v_call: TRBV5-1
j_call: TRBJ1-6
clone_size: many
d_call: .

cdr3_nt: TGTGCCAGCAGTTTATCAGGGGTCAACACCGGGGAGCTGTTTTTT
cdr3_aa: CASSLSGVNTGELFF
v_call: TRBV12-3/TRBV12-4
j_call: TRBJ2-2
clone_size: many
d_call: .

cdr3_nt: TGCGCCAGCAGTTACGGACCTCGCTATGGCTACACCTTC
cdr3_aa: CASSYGPRYGYTF
v_call: TRBV10-2
j_call: TRBJ1-2
clone_size: few
d_call: .

cdr3_nt: TGTGCCAGCAGCTTAGTGAGTGCGAATTCACCCCTCCACTTT
cdr3_aa: CASSLVSANSPLHF
v_call: TRBV7-2
j_call: TRBJ1-6
clone_size: many
d_call: .

cdr3_nt: TGTGCCAGCTCCTCTGCGGGGCGCAGTATTGGTAGCAATCAGCCCCAGCATTTT
cdr3_aa: CASSSAGRSIGSNQPQHF
v_call: TRBV18
j_call: TRBJ1-5
clone_size: .
d_call: .

cdr3_nt: TGTGCCAGCGCCCCCGGAGGGGTGAACACCGGGGAGCTGTTTTTT
cdr3_aa: CASAPGGVNTGELFF
v_call: TRBV5-5
j_call: TRBJ2-2
clone_size: medium-sized
d_call: .

cdr3_nt: TGTGCCAGCGGAGGGACTAGCAAAGAGACCCAGTACTTC
cdr3_aa: CASGGTSKETQYF
v_call: TRBV6-5
j_call: TRBJ2-5
clone_size: many
d_call: TRBD2

cdr3_nt: TGTGCCAGCAGTTTAGCCGGGACAGATTATGGCTACACCTTC
cdr3_aa: CASSLAGTDYGYTF
v_call: TRBV12-3/TRBV12-4
j_call: TRBJ1-2
clone_size: many
d_call: TRBD1

cdr3_nt: TGCGCCAGCAGCTTGGGTGGGGGCTCCTTCACAGATACGCAGTATTTT
cdr3_aa: CASSLGGGSFTDTQYF
v_call: TRBV5-1
j_call: TRBJ2-3
clone_size: .
d_call: .

cdr3_nt: TGCGCCAGCAGCTCCCAAGGGGGAAATGGCTACACCTTC
cdr3_aa: CASSSQGGNGYTF
v_call: TRBV5-1
j_call: TRBJ1-2
clone_size: .
d_call: .

cdr3_nt: TGTGCCAGTCGTCAGGGACGACAGATCCAATTGAATACGCAGTATTTT
cdr3_aa: CASRQGRQIQLNTQYF
v_call: TRBV6-1
j_call: TRBJ2-3
clone_size: .
d_call: .

cdr3_nt: TGCAGTGCTATCAGGACTAGCGGGGGAGGGACCCAGTACTTC
cdr3_aa: CSAIRTSGGGTQYF
v_call: TRBV20-1
j_call: TRBJ2-5
clone_size: many
d_call: TRBD2

cdr3_nt: TGCAGTGCTCTAGAAAATAGCGGAAAACTGTTTTTT
cdr3_aa: CSALENSGKLFF
v_call: TRBV20-1
j_call: TRBJ1-4
clone_size: many
d_call: .

cdr3_nt: TGTGCCAGCAGGAGAGCGGGGGCCTCCTACGAGCAGTACTTC
cdr3_aa: CASRRAGASYEQYF
v_call: TRBV27
j_call: TRBJ2-7
clone_size: many
d_call: TRBD2

cdr3_nt: TGCAGTGCTAGAGTTCCCAGCGGGAGGCAATACAATGAGCAGTTCTTC
cdr3_aa: CSARVPSGRQYNEQFF
v_call: TRBV20-1
j_call: TRBJ2-1
clone_size: many
d_call: TRBD2

cdr3_nt: TGTGCCAGCAGTTTCCGGGGCACTGAAGCTTTCTTT
cdr3_aa: CASSFRGTEAFF
v_call: TRBV12-3/TRBV12-4
j_call: TRBJ1-1
clone_size: many
d_call: .

cdr3_nt: TGCGCCAGCAGCTTGCTGGGACAGCCCTACGAGCAGTACTTC
cdr3_aa: CASSLLGQPYEQYF
v_call: TRBV5-1
j_call: TRBJ2-7
clone_size: few
d_call: TRBD1

cdr3_nt: TGCGCCAGCAGCCACCCCGGGACAGGGACCTACGAGCAGTACTTC
cdr3_aa: CASSHPGTGTYEQYF
v_call: TRBV4-1
j_call: TRBJ2-7
clone_size: many
d_call: TRBD1

cdr3_nt: TGCAGCGTTGGAAACACCGGGGAGCTGTTTTTT
cdr3_aa: CSVGNTGELFF
v_call: TRBV29-1
j_call: TRBJ2-2
clone_size: few
d_call: .

cdr3_nt: TGTGCCAGCAGCCAGGACCACGGGGCGTACTATGGCTACACCTTC
cdr3_aa: CASSQDHGAYYGYTF
v_call: TRBV21-1
j_call: TRBJ1-2
clone_size: few
d_call: .

cdr3_nt: TGTGCCAGCAGCTTAGGGCTAGCCTCCTACAATGAGCAGTTCTTC
cdr3_aa: CASSLGLASYNEQFF
v_call: TRBV7-2
j_call: TRBJ2-1
clone_size: many
d_call: .

cdr3_nt: TGTGCTACCAGCAGAGGTTTGGGTAAACAGAGATCTGGGGCCAACGTCCTGACTTTC
cdr3_aa: CATSRGLGKQRSGANVLTF
v_call: TRBV15
j_call: TRBJ2-6
clone_size: .
d_call: .